The 3 T cell receptor beta chains reported below all come from one sample, sequenced in a study of shared clonotypes between healthy human individuals. Clones were sequenced by immunoSEQ multiplex PCR, and TCRdb holds only the in-frame ones, with some missing. The sample includes about 1.1 million clones, around 77% of them seen just once. Sequencing was done on a sample of memory CD4+ T cells from PBMCs. As to subset: CD45RA-negative fraction. The receptors originated from a man younger than 30 in good health. Some clones in this sample may be carry-over from other donors' samples.

This rearrangement joins TRBV30 to TRBJ1-2; D is ambiguous. Germline CDR1 reads GTSNPN; CDR2 reads SVGIG (reference sequence). V was cut by 4 bases and J by 2 bases, with 5 bases left in between. The CDR3 is made up of 11 amino acids. CDR3 amino acids: CAWTQNYGYTF. As DNA, the CDR3 is TGTGCCTGGACACAAAACTATGGCTACACCTTC.

Concerning this clone itself: The sample contains more than one DNA sequence encoding this CDR3. This chain uses TRBV4-1 with TRBJ1-3; no definite D call. CDR3 length: 13 residues. CDR1 is MGHRA and CDR2 is YSYEKL in the germline V gene. V was cut by 1 base and J by 4 bases, with 5 bases left in between. CDR3 residues: CASSQANGNTIYF. Written as DNA, the CDR3 is TGCGCCAGCAGCCAAGCCAACGGAAACACCATATATTTT.

The V gene is TRBV5-1, the J gene TRBJ2-2; D uncertain. CDR3 length: 15 residues. V was shortened by 1 base and J by 1 base, with 8 bases between the two germline ends. CDR1 and CDR2 (germline): SGHRS, YFSETQ. The CDR3 region is CASSLPAQNTGELFF. The DNA of the CDR3 is TGCGCCAGCAGCTTGCCTGCCCAGAACACCGGGGAGCTGTTTTTT.